This T cell receptor beta chain was profiled in a study of Graves' ophthalmopathy and Graves' hyperthyroidism. Trimming at V came to 2 bases and at J to 2 bases, leaving 5 bases not matched to a gene. CDR3 length equals 16 residues. This clonotype occurred many times. For repertoire sequencing, the TCR beta CDR3 regions were amplified from RNA transcripts. RT-PCR was first run with HTBI primers, then multiplex PCR in a second round. TCRdb recomputed calls from the multiplex PCR reads with MiXCR, one row per CDR3 protein. The sample gives hundreds of thousands of distinct CDR3 sequences, over 20% of which show up once; more than 2.5% is in the top ten.

The genes are TRBV12-3 or TRBV12-4 and TRBJ2-2; 7 positions agree with TRBD2. The TCR originated in a woman aged 18-29 years with stable Graves' hyperthyroidism. The sample comprised peripheral blood. CDR3 DNA: TGTGCCAGCAGTTTATCGAGCGGGACCAACACCGGGGAGCTGTTTTTT. Translation: CASSLSSGTNTGELFF.